This T cell receptor beta chain was recovered during a study of cytomegalovirus exposure and HLA in healthy donors. General study points: Later, TCR association rates were found to vary by HLA locus, highest for DRB1 and lowest for HLA-C. In a later analysis, at a false discovery rate of 0.05, approximately 15,000 TCR beta sequences matched HLA alleles. Based on reports, TCR beta sequences accurately predicted HLA-A and HLA-B alleles for most subjects.

This PCR relied on a set of 60 Vbeta primers and 13 Jbeta primers. The data were produced by immunoSEQ multiplex PCR, yet TCRdb's version contains in-frame clones alone and is incomplete. This table holds more than 100,000 clones, 74% found once. Unmatched junction bases numbered 15, after V lost 5 bases and J lost 6 bases. Germline CDR1 and CDR2: SGHNT and YENEEA. This CDR3 has 17 amino acids. In regard to this clone: Antigen unknown.

The sample taken for sequencing was PBMCs. This chain connects TRBV11-3 to TRBJ2-1; 8 bases line up with TRBD2. The receptor comes from a woman between 45 and 60 years old in good health and CMV-seropositive. In DNA, the CDR3 is TGTGCCAGCAGCCCATCAGGGGCGGGGGGCGCCATCAATGAGCAGTTCTTC. It encodes CASSPSGAGGAINEQFF.